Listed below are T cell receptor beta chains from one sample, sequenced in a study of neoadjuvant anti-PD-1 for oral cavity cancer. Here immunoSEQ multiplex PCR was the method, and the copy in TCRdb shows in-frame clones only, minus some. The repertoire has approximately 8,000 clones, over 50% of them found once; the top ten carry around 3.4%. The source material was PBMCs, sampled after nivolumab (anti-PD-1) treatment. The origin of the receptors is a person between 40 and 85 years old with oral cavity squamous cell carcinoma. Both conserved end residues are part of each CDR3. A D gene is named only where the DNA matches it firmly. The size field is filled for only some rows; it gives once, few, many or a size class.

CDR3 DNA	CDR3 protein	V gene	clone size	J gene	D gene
TGTGCCAGCAGCCGTCCGGGACTGAACACAGATACGCAGTATTTT	CASSRPGLNTDTQYF	TRBV9	once	TRBJ2-3	-
TGTGCCAGTAGCCGCCAGGGAGTCTATGGCTACACCTTC	CASSRQGVYGYTF	TRBV19	-	TRBJ1-2	-
TGTGCCAGCAGCGTAGGCACAGGCCGAAGCTCTGGAAACACCATATATTTT	CASSVGTGRSSGNTIYF	TRBV7-2	medium-sized	TRBJ1-3	-
TGTGCCATCTCCAAGGCCAAGGCCGCTAACACTGAAGCTTTCTTT	CAISKAKAANTEAFF	TRBV10-3	-	TRBJ1-1	-
TGTGCCAGCAGCCTGACAGGCAATCAGCCCCAGCATTTT	CASSLTGNQPQHF	TRBV28	-	TRBJ1-5	-
TGTGCCAGCAGTTACTCGACACAGGGGGCGAATGGCTACACCTTC	CASSYSTQGANGYTF	TRBV6-5	-	TRBJ1-2	TRBD1
TGTGCCAGCAGCTTGGATAGGACTGAGCAGTTCTTC	CASSLDRTEQFF	TRBV6-5	-	TRBJ2-1	-
TGTGCCAGCAGCTTAGTGGGGTCCCCCAATCAGCCCCAGCATTTT	CASSLVGSPNQPQHF	TRBV7-2	-	TRBJ1-5	-
TGTGCCAGCAGTTTCCCCGGACTAGCGTACGAGCAGTACTTC	CASSFPGLAYEQYF	TRBV28	-	TRBJ2-7	TRBD2
TGTGCCATAATGCAGGGAGGCTATGGCTACACCTTC	CAIMQGGYGYTF	TRBV5-4	-	TRBJ1-2	-
TGCGCCAGCAGGGGAAGATTTGGTGGAGGGGGCACAGATACGCAGTATTTT	CASRGRFGGGGTDTQYF	TRBV10-1	few	TRBJ2-3	-
TGTGCCAGCAGCCATCCCAAACTGGCGACCCACAATGAGCAGTTCTTC	CASSHPKLATHNEQFF	TRBV11-2	-	TRBJ2-1	-
TGTGCCAGCAGTGAAGACGGGGGGGCGGGGTACGAGCAGTACTTC	CASSEDGGAGYEQYF	TRBV6-1	once	TRBJ2-7	TRBD2
TGTGCCAGCAGTATAGGGACAGCCGCCTACGAGCAGTACTTC	CASSIGTAAYEQYF	TRBV27	-	TRBJ2-7	TRBD1
TGTGCCAGCAGTTACTTAGGGAGAGGTGAGCAGTTCTTC	CASSYLGRGEQFF	TRBV6-6	-	TRBJ2-1	-
TGTGCCACCAGCAGAGGAAGAGGGCAGGCGGAGACCCAGTACTTC	CATSRGRGQAETQYF	TRBV15	-	TRBJ2-5	-
TGTGCCAGCAGCTTAGCCCCAAAGGTACCCGGCGAGCAGTACTTC	CASSLAPKVPGEQYF	TRBV7-2	few	TRBJ2-7	-
TGTGCCAGCAGCGTAGATGGCGGGGGTTTCAATGAGCAGTTCTTC	CASSVDGGGFNEQFF	TRBV9	-	TRBJ2-1	TRBD2
TGTGCCAGCTCACGTGTAAGAGAGACCCAGTACTTC	CASSRVRETQYF	TRBV18	-	TRBJ2-5	-
TGCGCCAGCAGCCCTAACAGGAGGGATAATTCACCCCTCCACTTT	CASSPNRRDNSPLHF	TRBV5-1	few	TRBJ1-6	-
TGTGCCAGCAGCTTAGTTTCGGGGTCGGGGGCCGGTGACAATGAGCAGTTCTTC	CASSLVSGSGAGDNEQFF	TRBV11-3	-	TRBJ2-1	-
TGTGCCAGCAGTCAACAGGCCTGGGGGATCGAAGCTTTCTTT	CASSQQAWGIEAFF	TRBV27	-	TRBJ1-1	-
TGTGCCAGCAGCTTAGGGCAGTCCTTGAACACTGAAGCTTTCTTT	CASSLGQSLNTEAFF	TRBV7-9	-	TRBJ1-1	-
TGTGCCAGCAGCACTTCGACAGGATATAATTCACCCCTCCACTTT	CASSTSTGYNSPLHF	TRBV7-9	-	TRBJ1-6	-
TGTGCCAGCAGTTTAAGCCTGACTAATCAGCCCCAGCATTTT	CASSLSLTNQPQHF	TRBV28	once	TRBJ1-5	-
TGTGCCAGTAGTATAGCTGGCGGCCTCGGTAGTCAGCCCCAGCATTTT	CASSIAGGLGSQPQHF	TRBV19	-	TRBJ1-5	-
TGTGCCAGCAGCCAGCTAGGACCCCCGAGGCAAGAGACCCAGTACTTC	CASSQLGPPRQETQYF	TRBV14	once	TRBJ2-5	-
TGTGCCAGCCGGGCGGGGGGGAACACTGAAGCTTTCTTT	CASRAGGNTEAFF	TRBV7-2	few	TRBJ1-1	-
TGTGCCAGCAGCCCCCCCCTAGCGGGGGTAGATACGCAGTATTTT	CASSPPLAGVDTQYF	TRBV11-2	-	TRBJ2-3	TRBD2
TGTGCCAGCATGGGCACCACCGTCGGGGATTCACCCCTCCACTTT	CASMGTTVGDSPLHF	TRBV4-2	-	TRBJ1-6	-
TGTGCCAGCAGCTTAGGGGCAACTAGTAAAGAGACCCAGTACTTC	CASSLGATSKETQYF	TRBV7-7	-	TRBJ2-5	-
TGCGCCAGCAGTAGCGTAGCGAACACCGGGGAGCTGTTTTTT	CASSSVANTGELFF	TRBV5-1	-	TRBJ2-2	-
TGTGCCAGCAGCTTAGAGCCTCCGGGCCAGAACACCGGGGAGCTGTTTTTT	CASSLEPPGQNTGELFF	TRBV7-9	once	TRBJ2-2	-
TGTGCCAGCATCCAGGTAGGGGACACCGTGAACTACAATGAGCAGTTCTTC	CASIQVGDTVNYNEQFF	TRBV11-2	-	TRBJ2-1	-
TGTGCCAGCAGCTTTCTGTCTGGCTCCTACAATGAGCAGTTCTTC	CASSFLSGSYNEQFF	TRBV7-8	few	TRBJ2-1	-
TGTGCCATCAGTGATGGACAGGGGGCGGGCTATGGCTACACCTTC	CAISDGQGAGYGYTF	TRBV10-3	-	TRBJ1-2	TRBD1
TGTGCCAGCAGCTCCCCGGGTCCGGGCAACTCCTACGAGCAGTACTTC	CASSSPGPGNSYEQYF	TRBV7-9	-	TRBJ2-7	-
TGTGCCAGCAGCTTAGTTCGGGACAGGGGGCTTGGAAACACCATATATTTT	CASSLVRDRGLGNTIYF	TRBV11-2	-	TRBJ1-3	TRBD1
TGTGCCAGCAGCTTAGGAACTAGCGCCGACAATGAGCAGTTCTTC	CASSLGTSADNEQFF	TRBV11-3	-	TRBJ2-1	TRBD2
TGTGCCTGGAGTGTGGACGGGACGGTCTACAATGAGCAGTTCTTC	CAWSVDGTVYNEQFF	TRBV30	-	TRBJ2-1	-
TGTGCCAGCAGCTTCCCGGGACGGTCCTATGGCTACACCTTC	CASSFPGRSYGYTF	TRBV5-4	-	TRBJ1-2	-
TGTGCCAGCAGCGCTTACAATGAGCAGTTCTTC	CASSAYNEQFF	TRBV5-4	few	TRBJ2-1	-
TGTGCCTGGAGTCCGACCCGGACAGGGGGCTATGGCTACACCTTC	CAWSPTRTGGYGYTF	TRBV30	-	TRBJ1-2	TRBD1
TGTGCCAGCAGTCCCGATCCGGGGCCTCAGGCCTATGGCTACACCTTC	CASSPDPGPQAYGYTF	TRBV27	-	TRBJ1-2	-
TGTGCCAGCAAACTACCTACGAACACCGGGGAGCTGTTTTTT	CASKLPTNTGELFF	TRBV7-2	-	TRBJ2-2	-
TGTGCCAGCAGTTACGGTAGGGGCGGAGAGCAGTACTTC	CASSYGRGGEQYF	TRBV6-5	-	TRBJ2-7	-
TGTGCCAGCAGCTGGACCCGGGACGTCCCTAGCACAGATACGCAGTATTTT	CASSWTRDVPSTDTQYF	TRBV5-8	-	TRBJ2-3	-
TGCGCCAGCAGCAACAGGGGGCCGGGTTCACCCCTCCACTTT	CASSNRGPGSPLHF	TRBV5-1	-	TRBJ1-6	TRBD1
TGTGCCAGCAGCGTACCCGGTGATAATGAAAAACTGTTTTTT	CASSVPGDNEKLFF	TRBV9	-	TRBJ1-4	-
TGTGCCAGCAGTTATGGGGGCTATGGCTACACCTTC	CASSYGGYGYTF	TRBV6-5	few	TRBJ1-2	-
TGTGCCACCAGCAGAGATCCAGGACAGGAGGACGTTTTCTTT	CATSRDPGQEDVFF	TRBV15	-	TRBJ1-1	TRBD1
TGCAGCGTTGAAGATAGGGACTTAAGGGGACAGGGTAGCCCCTACGAGCAGTACTTC	CSVEDRDLRGQGSPYEQYF	TRBV29-1	-	TRBJ2-7	TRBD1
TGTGCCAGCAGTGAAGCCTCCCTATCCGGAAACACCATATATTTT	CASSEASLSGNTIYF	TRBV2	-	TRBJ1-3	-